This T cell receptor beta chain comes out of a study of cytomegalovirus exposure and HLA in healthy donors. Findings and limits, study-wide: V- and J-gene trimming of TCR beta was linked (in a later analysis) to a missense DCLRE1C variant.

Per the germline V gene, CDR1 is MNHEY and CDR2 is SMNVEV (reference sequence). CDR3 length: 17 residues. With respect to this clone: What it binds is not known. The junction departs from the called germline gene at one end, perhaps through a read error.

The PCR ran on 60 Vbeta and 13 Jbeta primers. Data came from immunoSEQ multiplex PCR; TCRdb stores just in-frame clones and leaves some out. Found here are a few hundred thousand clones, under 80% of them singletons; the top ten hold around 0.2%. The source of this sequence is a girl aged 2-10 years in good health and CMV-seronegative. Source material: PBMCs. The gene calls are TRBV27 and TRBJ2-5; TRBD2 aligns across 16 bases. CDR3 sequence: CASSFGTSGGAWETQYF. The CDR3 region has the DNA TGTGCCAGTAGTTTTGGGACTAGCGGGGGGGCCTGGGAGACCCAGTACTTC.